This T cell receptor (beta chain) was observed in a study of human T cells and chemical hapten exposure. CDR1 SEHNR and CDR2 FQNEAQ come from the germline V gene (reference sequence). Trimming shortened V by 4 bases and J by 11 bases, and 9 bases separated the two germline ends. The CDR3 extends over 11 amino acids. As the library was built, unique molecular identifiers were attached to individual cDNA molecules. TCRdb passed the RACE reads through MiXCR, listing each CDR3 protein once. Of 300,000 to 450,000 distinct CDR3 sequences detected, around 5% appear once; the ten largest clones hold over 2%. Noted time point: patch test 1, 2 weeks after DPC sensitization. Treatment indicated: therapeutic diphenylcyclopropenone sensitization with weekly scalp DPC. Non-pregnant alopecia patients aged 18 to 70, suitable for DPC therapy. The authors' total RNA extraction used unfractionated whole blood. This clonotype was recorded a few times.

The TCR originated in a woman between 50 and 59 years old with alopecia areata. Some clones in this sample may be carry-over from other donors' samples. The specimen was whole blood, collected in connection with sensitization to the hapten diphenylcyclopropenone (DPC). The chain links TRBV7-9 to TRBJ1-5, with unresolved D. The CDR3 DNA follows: TGTGCCAGCAGCTCCGATATGGCCCAGCATTTT. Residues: CASSSDMAQHF.